This entry features one T cell receptor beta chain sequence. What it binds is unknown. This sample was included in a study of naive and memory T cell subsets. V lost 6 bases, J lost 3 bases, and 18 bases lay in between. The CDR3 is 15 residues long. The germline V gene has CDR1 MDHEN and CDR2 SYDVKM. Both TRBC1 and TRBC2 were covered by a beta constant-region primer of two equimolar oligonucleotides. Four rounds of PCR amplified the ligated cDNA using nested alpha and beta constant-region primers plus SP2. One entry per CDR3 protein results from TCRdb running MiXCR on the UMI-ligation and nested PCR reads. This sample has roughly 100,000 distinct CDR3 sequences, with about 10% found just once. From the second PCR step, alpha and beta chains were amplified apart. Cells stained for CD3, CD4, CD8, CD45RA and CD27 were sorted into four subsets. Overall study results and limits: Diversity fell and Gini index rose from naive through CM, EM, EMRA. Possibly reflecting memory cells re-expressing CD45RA, a few larger clonotypes occurred in naive repertoires, especially CD8.

The V call is TRBV28, the J call TRBJ2-7; D gene unclear. Material for sequencing was naive CD4+ T cells from blood. The receptor's source is a human donor in good health. CDR3 nucleotides: TGTGCCAGCAGCCTAGGTAGGGCAGCAGTCTACGAGCAGTACTTC. It translates to CASSLGRAAVYEQYF.